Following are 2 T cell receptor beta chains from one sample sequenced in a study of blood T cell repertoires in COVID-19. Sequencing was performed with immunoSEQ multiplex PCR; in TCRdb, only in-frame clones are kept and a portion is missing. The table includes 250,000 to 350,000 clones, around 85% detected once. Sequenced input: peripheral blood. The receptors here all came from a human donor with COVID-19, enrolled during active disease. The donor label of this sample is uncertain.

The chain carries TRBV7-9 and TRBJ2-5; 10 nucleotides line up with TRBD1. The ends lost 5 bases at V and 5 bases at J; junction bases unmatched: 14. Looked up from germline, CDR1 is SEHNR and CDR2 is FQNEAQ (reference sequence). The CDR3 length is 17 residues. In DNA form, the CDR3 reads TGTGCCAGCAGCCCCGGGACAGGGGCTACCCGGTGGGAGACCCAGTACTTC. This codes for CASSPGTGATRWETQYF.

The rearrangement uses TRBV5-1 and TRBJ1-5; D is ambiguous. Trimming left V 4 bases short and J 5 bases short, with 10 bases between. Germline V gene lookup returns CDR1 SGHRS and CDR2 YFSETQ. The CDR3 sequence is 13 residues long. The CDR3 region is CASSKEVDQPQHF. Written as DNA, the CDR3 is TGCGCCAGCAGCAAGGAGGTTGATCAGCCCCAGCATTTT. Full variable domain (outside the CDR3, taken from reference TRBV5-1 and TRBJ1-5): KAGVTQTPRYLIKTRGQQVTLSCSPISGHRSVSWYQQTPGQGLQFLFEYFSETQRNKGNFPGRFSGRQFSNSRSEMNVSTLELGDSALYLCASSKEVDQPQHFGDGTRLSIL.